Below, one T cell receptor beta chain is given with its context. Which antigen it targets is not known. Base qualities are not recorded, but no much larger clone differs from it by a single base. TRB CDR3 regions were amplified from genomic DNA with the immunoSEQ two-step multiplex PCR at survey-level depth. To estimate template counts and remove amplification bias, each PCR was spiked with synthetic inline TR CDR3 controls covering all V-J pairings. Reads went through processing to reduce amplification and sequencing bias, and quantification was done against synthetic TR CDR3 analogs. The original pipeline was this. Raw data were processed in ImmunoSEQ Analyzer, removing out-of-frame sequences and CDR3s with stop codons, and genes were named by IMGT nomenclature. Repertoire diversity was summarized as normalized Shannon entropy, defined as 1 minus Pielou's evenness. TRB sequences were treated as identical only when sharing V gene, J gene and CDR3. Public PML clonotypes were defined as CDR3s shared by two or more PML-onset samples but absent from earlier samples, from controls, and from public databases. Positional CDR3 amino acid composition was analyzed in Skylign with the observed count method. TCRdb holds this immuneACCESS table with in-frame rearrangements only. Some clones are missing; in checked studies, unresolved V genes explain under half, and the rest has no known cause. That table is the source of V, J and clone size, and D and trimming were worked out from the DNA. The table for this sample lists about 30,000 clones; about 90% of them were counted only once. 1.3% of the sample rests with the top ten.

The source of the sample is a study of multiple sclerosis patients with progressive multifocal leukoencephalopathy (dated by TCRdb to the late 2010s). Study-level background: Peripheral T and B cells were examined in MS patients who went on to develop PML (4 under natalizumab, 1 after alemtuzumab) as well as in treated patients who did not. The study aimed to detect JC virus-specific or public T-cell expansions arising at the time of PML onset. From before therapy, through 6 and 12 months, up to PML onset, two natalizumab-treated patients who later developed PML were tracked longitudinally.

Study-level results and caveats: Because the cohort was small and descriptive, it remained unclear whether the findings reflect JC virus infection or general immunocompromise. TRB clones above 0.5% frequency appeared only in PML patients, but expanded clones at PML onset were already present before and during natalizumab therapy. Most PML patients had lower normalized Shannon entropy, suggesting less diverse TRB repertoires, while values in the natalizumab-treated controls sat near 1. When PML developed, neither common TRBV or TRBJ gene usage nor preferential TRBV-TRBJ pairings were detected. The analysis covered only peripheral blood, although cerebrospinal fluid or brain lymphocytes might be more informative for natalizumab-associated PML.

The sample's time point, from its label and the paper: about a year of natalizumab therapy. The label giving this sample's treatment or condition can be read as: on natalizumab therapy at sampling. Four to six MS patients treated with natalizumab who did not develop PML were sampled longitudinally as controls. Interferon beta had previously been received by all listed patients, and all PML patients were female. T1 and T2 blood samples were collected at 6 and 12 months of natalizumab therapy, respectively. Ficoll-Hypaque density gradient centrifugation was used to isolate peripheral blood mononuclear cells. Relative to germline, V is 3 bases shorter and J is 4 bases shorter, with 11 bases between their ends. CDR1 is given as SGDLS and CDR2 as YYNGEE, both from the germline V gene. The CDR3, cysteine through phenylalanine, is 14 amino acids long. This entry keeps only the CDR3 DNA: 42 bases, framed from base 1.

The receptor's source is a human donor with multiple sclerosis. The chain uses TRBV9 and TRBJ1-5; tentative D gene TRBD1, with 5 bases matching. The specimen comprised PBMCs, sampled from a patient treated with natalizumab. In nucleotides, the sequence is TGTGCCAGCAGCGGGGGCGATTTTAATCAGCCCCAGCATTTT. It translates as CASSGGDFNQPQHF. Reference TRBV9 and TRBJ1-5 proteins supply the regions before and after the CDR3; the full variable domain is: DSGVTQTPKHLITATGQRVTLRCSPRSGDLSVYWYQQSLDQGLQFLIQYYNGEERAKGNILERFSAQQFPDLHSELNLSSLELGDSALYFCASSGGDFNQPQHFGDGTRLSIL.